The 9 T cell receptor beta chains presented below share a single source sample, sequenced in a study of TIL therapy for anti-PD-1-resistant metastatic lung cancer (dated by TCRdb to about 2021). TCR beta CDR3 regions were amplified from genomic DNA with the immunoSEQ v3 hsTCRB kit using bias-controlled multiplex PCR. The table was pulled from immuneACCESS by TCRdb, which kept in-frame rearrangements only. Such tables lose some clones; where checked, under half of the loss comes from unresolved V genes, and the rest has no known cause. The sample table records roughly 2,500 clones; over 65% of these occur just once. The top ten clonotypes cover roughly 15% of the sample. The time point label of this sample denotes: pre-treatment sample, taken before nivolumab and TIL therapy. Excised metastases, mostly pleural nodules or supraclavicular lymph nodes, were used as baseline tumor samples and were taken from the same resection from which TIL were grown.

The sample consisted of tumor tissue, taken at baseline. The receptor set was obtained from a person aged 25 to 80 with non-small cell lung cancer. Some clones in this sample may be carry-over from other donors' samples.

The J gene is TRBJ2-1, the V gene TRBV6-5; TRBD2 aligns across 15 bases. The V gene's germline CDR1 is MNHEY and CDR2 SVGAGI. This CDR3 is built from 14 residues. V lost 7 bases to trimming and J lost 9 bases; unmatched junction nucleotides: 4. The CDR3 protein is CASNPGLAGGEQFF. The CDR3 nucleotides read TGTGCCAGCAATCCGGGACTAGCGGGAGGTGAGCAGTTCTTC.

In nucleotides, the CDR3 is TGTGCCATCAGTGAGTCGTCCGGGACAGGGTCCTACGAGCAGTACTTC. Residues: CAISESSGTGSYEQYF. This chain links TRBV10-3 with TRBJ2-5, with 9 bases identical to TRBD1. The J call is in doubt because the DNA end fits TRBJ2-7 better. Germline V gene sequence: CDR1 ENHRY, CDR2 SYGVKD. CDR3 size: 16 residues.

The chain has TRBV2 and TRBJ2-6; unclear D gene. CDR1 is SNHLY and CDR2 is FYNNEI in the germline V gene. The CDR3 runs 15 residues. Between the trimmed V and J ends, which lost 4 bases and 2 bases, there was a span of 9 bases. The CDR3 DNA sequence: TGTGCCAGCAGTGGGGATCGGGCTGGGGCCAACGTCCTGACTTTC. Residues: CASSGDRAGANVLTF.

In its sample, this clone was seen a few times. This chain links TRBV7-9 with TRBJ1-2; D is ambiguous. The CDR3 sequence is 14 residues long. V lost 10 bases and J lost 5, with 20 bases in between. The germline gives CDR1 SEHNR, CDR2 FQNEAQ (reference sequence). Here the CDR3 DNA reads TGTGCCACCAGACAAGGTGCCGGGGATTATGGCTACACCTTC. It specifies CATRQGAGDYGYTF.

V gene TRBV7-9 combines with J gene TRBJ1-1; D is unclear. V was trimmed by 1 base and J by 0 bases, leaving 15 bases between them. Germline V gene data show CDR1 as SEHNR and CDR2 as FQNEAQ (reference sequence). CDR3 length equals 17 residues. CDR3 loop: CASSLVKGSLLNTEAFF. CDR3 nucleotide sequence: TGTGCCAGCAGCTTAGTAAAGGGATCCCTATTGAACACTGAAGCTTTCTTT.

CDR3 coding DNA: TGTGCCAGTAGTCCTATTCTAGCGGGGGACTTTAATGAGCAGTTCTTC. Protein sequence: CASSPILAGDFNEQFF. The chain recombines TRBV19 with TRBJ2-1; 10 nucleotides align to TRBD2. The CDR3 contains 16 residues. The V segment lost 5 bases and the J segment 7 bases; nucleotides outside the gene matches: 11. In germline, CDR1 is LNHDA, CDR2 SQIVND (reference sequence).

The rearrangement joins TRBV5-6 to TRBJ2-6; D is undetermined. Trimming shortened V by 1 base and J by 0 bases, and 5 bases separated the two germline ends. The CDR3 spans 15 residues. Germline V gene data show CDR1 as SGHDT and CDR2 as YYEEEE. Written as DNA, the CDR3 is TGTGCCAGCAGCTTGAGTGACTCTGGGGCCAACGTCCTGACTTTC. As protein: CASSLSDSGANVLTF.

This clone was seen a single time. This chain connects TRBV4-2 to TRBJ2-1, with 13 bases matching TRBD2. The CDR3 spans 16 residues. The germline gives CDR1 LGHNA, CDR2 YNFKEQ. V shed 1 base, J shed 9 bases, and the junction held 6 bases outside the gene matches. In DNA, the CDR3 is TGTGCCAGCAGCCAAGTGGGGACTAGCGGGAACAGTGAGCAGTTCTTC. Amino acid sequence: CASSQVGTSGNSEQFF.

This CDR3 is CASSVGDPRTYEQYF. The DNA of the CDR3 is TGTGCCAGCAGCGTAGGAGACCCCCGGACCTACGAGCAGTACTTC. The V and J genes are TRBV9 and TRBJ2-7, with D unresolved. The germline gives CDR1 SGDLS, CDR2 YYNGEE. The V gene lost 0 bases and the J gene lost 2 bases, with 12 bases spanning the gap. This CDR3 is 15 amino acids long.